One and the same sample provided the 27 T cell receptor beta chains below, sequenced in a study of T cell clonality in common variable immunodeficiency. Clones were sequenced by immunoSEQ multiplex PCR, and TCRdb holds only the in-frame ones, with some missing. Observed are tens of thousands of clones, no singletons, with the top ten taking about 6%. The sequencing input was peripheral blood mononuclear cells. The receptor source for this set is a person aged 18-70 years in good health.

The sample holds many counts of this clone. The sequence runs out 3 residues before the end of the CDR3; the remainder is reconstructed from the germline J gene. The gene calls are TRBV23-1 and TRBJ1-6; 7 bases are a match to TRBD1. TRBV23-1 is labeled an ORF, and its function is uncertain. This CDR3 comprises 16 residues. Germline trimming cut 0 bases from V and 8 bases from J; bases unmatched to any gene: 7. The CDR3 loop reads CASSQSPRGCYSPLHF. CDR3 DNA, as far as it was read: TGCGCCAGCAGTCAATCTCCCAGGGGGTGTTATTCACCC.

This clone was seen many times. The observed sequence ends 3 residues before the CDR3 terminus, with the missing tail filled in from the germline J gene. The chain has TRBV20-1 and TRBJ2-5, with a possible D match to TRBD2 (6 bases). The CDR3 is made up of 12 amino acids. Germline-derived CDR1 and CDR2 are DFQATT and SNEGSKA (reference sequence). The V end was cut by 7 bases, the J end by 4 bases, with 13 bases between. The CDR3 is CSVSGGLETQYF. The sequenced part of the CDR3 DNA is TGCAGTGTCAGCGGAGGGTTAGAGACC.

This clone showed up just a few times. The read ends 3 residues before the CDR3 terminus; that terminus is restored from the germline J gene. The chain joins TRBV19 to TRBJ1-2; the match to TRBD1 covers 9 bases. Germline V gene sequence: CDR1 LNHDA, CDR2 SQIVND (reference sequence). This CDR3 contains 15 residues. The CDR3 loop reads CASSPIRDRVYDYTF. The covered CDR3 bases are TGTGCCAGTAGTCCCATCCGGGACAGGGTATACGAC.

Concerning this clone itself: The read terminates 3 residues before the CDR3 end, so the remaining end is supplied by the germline J gene. The chain carries TRBV5-1 and TRBJ1-2, with 7 positions matching TRBD1. The CDR3 contains 15 residues. The germline CDR1 and CDR2 sequences are SGHRS and YFSETQ. CDR3 DNA, as far as it was read: TGCGCCAGCAGCAGTATGGCAATACAGGGGTCCGAC. Translating gives CASSSMAIQGSD. Given in full, the CDR3 is CASSSMAIQGSDYTF. Variable domain in full (rest from reference TRBV5-1 and TRBJ1-2): KAGVTQTPRYLIKTRGQQVTLSCSPISGHRSVSWYQQTPGQGLQFLFEYFSETQRNKGNFPGRFSGRQFSNSRSEMNVSTLELGDSALYLCASSSMAIQGSDYTFGSGTRLTVV.

This clone was counted many times. The sequenced fragment ends 3 residues before the CDR3 boundary, so the rest is inferred from the germline J gene. The chain has TRBV2 and TRBJ1-4; 8 nucleotides line up with TRBD1. CDR1 and CDR2 from the germline V gene are SNHLY and FYNNEI. The CDR3 spans 15 residues. The V and J ends lost 5 bases and 2 bases, in that order; junction bases with no gene match: 4. CDR3 in amino acids: CASSSRQGTNEKLFF. CDR3 bases read: TGTGCCAGCAGTTCGCGACAGGGGACTAATGAAAAA. Looking up the rest from reference TRBV2 and TRBJ1-4 gives the full variable domain: EPEVTQTPSHQVTQMGQEVILRCVPISNHLYFYWYRQILGQKVEFLVSFYNNEISEKSEIFDDQFSVERPDGSNFTLKIRSTKLEDSAMYFCASSSRQGTNEKLFFGSGTQLSVL.

This clone was detected a few times. The CDR3 end falls 3 residues outside the read, so it is completed with the germline J gene. The chain uses TRBV20-1 and TRBJ2-7; TRBD1 matches 7 bases. Germline V gene sequence: CDR1 DFQATT, CDR2 SNEGSKA (reference sequence). Trimming at V came to 5 bases and at J to 3 bases, leaving 10 bases not matched to a gene. The CDR3 length is 14 residues. The part of the CDR3 DNA that was read is TGCAGTGCTGCACAGGGACAGCGAAACTACGAG. Translation: CSAAQGQRNYE. The full CDR3 protein is CSAAQGQRNYEQYF.

In this sample, this clone turned up many times. The CDR3 goes on 3 residues after the read ends, and that part is filled in from the germline J gene. This chain connects TRBV5-1 to TRBJ1-4, with D possibly TRBD1 on 5 matching bases. CDR1 and CDR2 (germline): SGHRS, YFSETQ. There are 15 residues in the CDR3. The germline V and J ends were trimmed by 7 bases and 0 bases, with 13 bases remaining between them. The CDR3 loop reads CASGRSGTTNEKLFF. The sequenced part of the CDR3 DNA is TGCGCCAGCGGGAGATCAGGGACAACTAATGAAAAA.

This clone has a count of ten or more. The CDR3 end is not reached by the read, which stops 3 residues before it; the germline J gene fills it in. The rearrangement uses TRBV20-1 and TRBJ2-3; 10 nucleotides line up with TRBD2. Germline trimming cut 3 bases from V and 3 bases from J; bases unmatched to any gene: 3. This CDR3 has 14 amino acids. The germline CDR1 and CDR2 sequences are DFQATT and SNEGSKA (reference sequence). The sequenced CDR3 bases are TGCAGTGCTAGGGGAGCGGGGGGGACAGATACG. It specifies CSARGAGGTDT. The complete CDR3 sequence is CSARGAGGTDTQYF.

In its sample, this clone was seen many times. Read coverage stops 3 residues before the CDR3 terminus; the germline J gene supplies the remainder. V gene TRBV12-3 or TRBV12-4 combines with J gene TRBJ2-3; 11 bases align to TRBD2. Trimming took 6 bases from V and 4 from J; bases not matched to a gene: 9. The CDR3 is 16 residues long. The CDR3 DNA, read in part, is TGTGCCAGCAGGCCCACGACTAGCGGGGATGCAGATACG. Protein sequence: CASRPTTSGDADT. The whole CDR3 region reads CASRPTTSGDADTQYF.

This clone was seen at least ten times. The read stops 3 residues short of the end of the CDR3; the missing end is completed from the germline J gene. The J gene is TRBJ2-5, the V gene TRBV3-1 (or the pseudogene TRBV3-2), with D perhaps TRBD1 (6 bases). Germline CDR1 reads LGHDT; CDR2 reads YNNKEL (reference sequence). The CDR3 is 15 amino acids. Deletions cut 0 bases from V and 2 bases from J, with 10 bases between. CDR3 region: CASSQESGVQETQYF. The part of the CDR3 DNA that was read is TGTGCCAGCAGCCAAGAGTCAGGGGTTCAAGAGACC.

Many counts were recorded for this clone. The read comes to an end 3 residues before the CDR3 does, leaving the germline J gene to fill in the end. The chain combines TRBV13 with TRBJ2-7; TRBD1 is a possible D gene (6 bases). Germline CDR1 is PRHDT and CDR2 is FYEKMQ (reference sequence). Trimming shortened V by 5 bases and J by 4 bases, and 12 bases separated the two germline ends. This CDR3 comprises 13 residues. The sequenced CDR3 bases are TGTGCCAGCAGCCCGTCCCAGGGGTACGAG. Translating gives CASSPSQGYE. The whole CDR3 protein is CASSPSQGYEQYF.

This clone showed up many times. Read coverage stops 3 residues before the CDR3 terminus; the germline J gene supplies the remainder. J is TRBJ2-1 and V is TRBV5-1, with D hard to call. CDR1 and CDR2 from the germline V gene are SGHRS and YFSETQ. V was trimmed by 1 base and J by 4 bases, leaving 9 bases between them. CDR3 size: 14 residues. The covered CDR3 bases are TGCGCCAGCAGCTTGCAACAGATTTACAATGAG. It is translated as CASSLQQIYNE. The entire CDR3 protein reads CASSLQQIYNEQFF.

This clone was observed many times. The read halts 3 residues ahead of the CDR3 end, with the missing end drawn from the germline J gene. The V and J genes are TRBV20-1 and TRBJ1-6; 8 bases map to TRBD1. J lost 7 bases, V lost 2 bases, and 7 bases had no gene match. Per the germline V gene, CDR1 is DFQATT and CDR2 is SNEGSKA (reference sequence). The CDR3 is made up of 15 amino acids. CDR3 bases read: TGCAGTGCTAGATCCCGGACAGGGAGGAATTCACCC. Its translation is CSARSRTGRNSP. The entire CDR3 reads CSARSRTGRNSPLHF.

Concerning this clone: The read ends 3 residues before the CDR3 terminus; that terminus is restored from the germline J gene. V gene TRBV30 combines with J gene TRBJ2-4; D possibly corresponds to TRBD1 (5 bases). The CDR3 loop spans 11 amino acids. Germline CDR1 GTSNPN, CDR2 SVGIG (reference sequence). CDR3 amino acids: CAWGQGGGQYF. The sequenced part of the CDR3 DNA is TGTGCCTGGGGCCAGGGCGGTGGT.

This clone was seen repeatedly, ten times or more. The observed sequence ends 3 residues before the CDR3 terminus, with the missing tail filled in from the germline J gene. The rearrangement links TRBV30 to TRBJ2-7, with 9 bases aligning to TRBD1. V lost 5 bases to trimming and J lost 5 bases; unmatched junction nucleotides: 7. The CDR3 runs 13 residues. Looked up from germline, CDR1 is GTSNPN and CDR2 is SVGIG (reference sequence). The sequenced CDR3 bases are TGTGCCTGGCGCACAGGGGGCCGAAACGAG. As protein: CAWRTGGRNE. The whole CDR3 region reads CAWRTGGRNEQYF. Based on the CDR3 plus reference TRBV30 and TRBJ2-7, the full variable domain is SQTIHQWPATLVQPVGSPLSLECTVEGTSNPNLYWYRQAAGRGLQLLFYSVGIGQISSEVPQNLSASRPQDRQFILSSKKLLLSDSGFYLCAWRTGGRNEQYFGPGTRLTVT.

This clone was recorded at least ten times. Coverage ceases 3 residues before the CDR3 finishes, and the germline J gene fills in the end. The J gene is TRBJ2-7, the V gene TRBV30, with 12 bases lining up with TRBD1. After removal of 8 bases from V and 4 bases from J, the junction contained 15 bases not matched to a gene. Germline lookup yields CDR1 GTSNPN and CDR2 SVGIG (reference sequence). The CDR3 runs to 16 residues. The part of the CDR3 DNA that was read is TGTGCCGGGAACCCCCGGGACAGGGGGCTTGTATACGAG. Translating it yields CAGNPRDRGLVYE. The CDR3 as a whole reads CAGNPRDRGLVYEQYF.

This clone was seen many times. The read stops 3 residues short of the end of the CDR3; the missing end is completed from the germline J gene. V gene TRBV15 combines with J gene TRBJ2-3; possibly TRBD1 for D (7 bases). In germline, CDR1 is LNHNV, CDR2 YYDKDF (reference sequence). The CDR3 covers 15 residues. The CDR3 bases that were read are TGTGCCACCAGCAGAGATCCAGGGGGGACTCAGCCG. This gives the protein CATSRDPGGTQP. In full, the CDR3 reads CATSRDPGGTQPQYF.

This clone has just a few counts. The sequenced fragment ends 3 residues before the CDR3 boundary, so the rest is inferred from the germline J gene. This sequence joins TRBV5-1 and TRBJ1-2; D not resolved. This CDR3 region has 14 residues. Deletions cut 5 bases from V and 0 bases from J, with 11 bases between. Germline V lookup: CDR1 SGHRS, CDR2 YFSETQ. CDR3 DNA (partial): TGCGCCAGCAGTCGGGGTCTAGCTAACTATGGC. Translation: CASSRGLANYG. The whole CDR3 protein reads CASSRGLANYGYTF.

This clone showed up many times. The sequenced fragment ends 3 residues before the CDR3 boundary, so the rest is inferred from the germline J gene. This rearrangement joins TRBV7-8 to TRBJ1-1; 7 bases match TRBD1. With 5 bases clipped from V and 1 base from J, the junction kept 4 bases outside the gene matches. Germline V CDR1 and CDR2: SGHVS, FQNEAQ. The CDR3 runs to 14 residues. CDR3 amino acids: CASSVGTANTEAFF. The sequenced CDR3 bases are TGTGCCAGCAGCGTAGGGACAGCGAACACTGAA.

The sample holds a few counts of this clone. The read gets to within 3 residues of the CDR3 end, and the germline J gene fills in the rest. The chain links TRBV18 to TRBJ1-2, with no clear D. CDR3 length: 14 residues. CDR1 KGHSH and CDR2 LQKENI come from the germline V gene. The covered CDR3 bases are TGTGCCAGCTCACCCTACTTGGGCTTAGGAGGC. Amino acids: CASSPYLGLGG. The CDR3, in full, reads CASSPYLGLGGYTF.

About this clone itself: The read ends 3 residues shy of where the CDR3 ends; the end is completed using the germline J gene. The J gene is TRBJ2-5, the V gene TRBV5-5, with D possibly TRBD1 on 6 matching bases. V shed 4 bases and J shed 4 bases, with 17 bases lying between them. Germline V lookup: CDR1 SGHKS, CDR2 YYEKEE (reference sequence). The CDR3 covers 15 residues. CDR3 sequence: CASSRTTGYGETQYF. The DNA read from the CDR3 is TGTGCCAGCAGCAGAACGACAGGCTACGGAGAGACC.

This clone was found many times. The read gets to within 3 residues of the CDR3 end, and the germline J gene fills in the rest. The rearrangement uses TRBV7-2 and TRBJ2-1, with D possibly being TRBD1 (5 bases). V was pared by 5 bases and J by 7 bases, with 18 bases between. Germline V gene sequence: CDR1 SGHTA, CDR2 FQGNSA. This CDR3 region has 15 residues. CDR3 protein: CASSTSGQGRNEQFF. The sequenced CDR3 bases are TGTGCCAGCAGCACGTCCGGGCAGGGTAGAAATGAG.

This clone showed up many times. The sequence runs out 3 residues before the end of the CDR3; the remainder is reconstructed from the germline J gene. This rearrangement joins TRBV9 to TRBJ1-4, with D perhaps matching TRBD1 (6 bases). Trimming stripped 5 bases from V and 3 bases from J, with 11 bases between. The CDR3 is made up of 14 amino acids. Germline V gene data show CDR1 as SGDLS and CDR2 as YYNGEE. The part of the CDR3 DNA that was read is TGTGCCAGCAGTCCAGGACAGCCTAATGAAAAA. Its translation is CASSPGQPNEK. The CDR3 in full is CASSPGQPNEKLFF.

This clone occurred many times. The read finishes 3 residues shy of the CDR3 end, and the germline J gene is used to complete it. The sample has other DNA sequences that encode this CDR3 too. The chain employs TRBV18 and TRBJ2-3; perhaps TRBD2 as D (6 bases). The CDR3 covers 14 residues. Germline V gene data show CDR1 as KGHSH and CDR2 as LQKENI. V lost 2 bases and J 4 bases, leaving 10 bases between the germline ends. The CDR3 sequence is CASSPSLASDTQYF. The CDR3 DNA, read in part, is TGTGCCAGCTCACCAAGCCTAGCGTCAGATACG.

Ten or more counts support this clone. The read terminates 3 residues before the CDR3 end, so the remaining end is supplied by the germline J gene. The V call is TRBV29-1, the J call TRBJ2-7, with 7 bases identical to TRBD1. The CDR3 contains 12 residues. V gave up 4 bases and J gave up 4 bases; unmatched junction bases: 4. CDR1 SQVTM and CDR2 ANQGSEA come from the germline V gene. The CDR3 bases that were read are TGCAGCGTTGTCGCAGGGGGATACGAG. Its protein product is CSVVAGGYE. The full CDR3 is CSVVAGGYEQYF.

There are many counts of this clone. The read ends 3 residues early relative to the CDR3; the germline J gene fills the gap. The V call is TRBV11-3, the J call TRBJ2-7; D may be TRBD1 (6 bases). Germline V gene data show CDR1 as SGHNT and CDR2 as YENEEA. The CDR3 spans 15 residues. V lost 1 base, J lost 1 base, and 11 bases lay in between. The CDR3 loop reads CASSLVPGESYEQYF. CDR3 DNA (partial): TGTGCCAGCAGCTTAGTCCCAGGGGAATCCTACGAG.

Many counts were recorded for this clone. The sequenced fragment ends 3 residues before the CDR3 boundary, so the rest is inferred from the germline J gene. This chain connects TRBV12-3 or TRBV12-4 to TRBJ1-5; no reliable D call. The CDR3 is 16 amino acids. V gave up 1 base and J gave up 6 bases, with 16 bases separating them. The sequenced CDR3 bases are TGTGCCAGCAGTTTAGGGGCAGAATTTGTGGGTCAGCCC. Translated, it gives CASSLGAEFVGQP. The entire CDR3 sequence reads CASSLGAEFVGQPQHF.